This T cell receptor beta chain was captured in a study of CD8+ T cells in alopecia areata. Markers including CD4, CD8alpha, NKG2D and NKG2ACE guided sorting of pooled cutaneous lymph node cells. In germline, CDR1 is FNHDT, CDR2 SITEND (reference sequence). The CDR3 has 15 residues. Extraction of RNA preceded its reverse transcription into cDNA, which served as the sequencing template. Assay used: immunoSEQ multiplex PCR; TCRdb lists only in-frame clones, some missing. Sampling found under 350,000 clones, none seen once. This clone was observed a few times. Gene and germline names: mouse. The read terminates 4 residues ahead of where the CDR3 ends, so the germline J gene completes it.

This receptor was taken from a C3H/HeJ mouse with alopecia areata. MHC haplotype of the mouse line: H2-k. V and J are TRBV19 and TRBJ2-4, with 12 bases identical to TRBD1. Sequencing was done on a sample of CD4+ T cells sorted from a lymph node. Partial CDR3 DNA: TGTGCCAGCAGTCTCTCGGGACAGGGGGCAAAC. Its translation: CASSLSGQGAN. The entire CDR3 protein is CASSLSGQGANTLYF.